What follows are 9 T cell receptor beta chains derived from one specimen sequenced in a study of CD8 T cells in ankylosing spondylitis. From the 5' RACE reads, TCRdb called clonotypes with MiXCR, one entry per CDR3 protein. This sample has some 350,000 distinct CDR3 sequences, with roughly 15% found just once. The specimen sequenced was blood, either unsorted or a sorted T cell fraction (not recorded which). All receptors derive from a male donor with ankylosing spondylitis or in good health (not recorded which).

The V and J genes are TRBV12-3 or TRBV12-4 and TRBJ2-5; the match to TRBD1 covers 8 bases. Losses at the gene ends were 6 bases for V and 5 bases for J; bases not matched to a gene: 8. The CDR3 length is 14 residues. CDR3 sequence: CASRDPGGEETQYF. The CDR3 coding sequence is TGTGCCAGCAGAGATCCAGGGGGCGAGGAGACCCAGTACTTC.

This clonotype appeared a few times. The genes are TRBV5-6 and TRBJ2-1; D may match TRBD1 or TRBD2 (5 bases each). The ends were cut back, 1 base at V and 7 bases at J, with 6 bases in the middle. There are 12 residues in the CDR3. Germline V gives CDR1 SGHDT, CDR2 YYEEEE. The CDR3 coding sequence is TGTGCCAGCAGCTTGTGGGGGAATGAGCAGTTCTTC. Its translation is CASSLWGNEQFF.

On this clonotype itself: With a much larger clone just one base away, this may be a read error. CDR3 nucleotide sequence: TGCGCCAGCAGCTCGGGACAGGCTAACACTGAAGCTTTCTTT. It is translated as CASSSGQANTEAFF. The genes are TRBV5-1 and TRBJ1-1; 8 nucleotides agree with TRBD1. This CDR3 region has 14 residues. With 3 bases clipped from V and 2 bases from J, the junction kept 3 bases outside the gene matches. The germline CDR1 and CDR2 sequences are SGHRS and YFSETQ.

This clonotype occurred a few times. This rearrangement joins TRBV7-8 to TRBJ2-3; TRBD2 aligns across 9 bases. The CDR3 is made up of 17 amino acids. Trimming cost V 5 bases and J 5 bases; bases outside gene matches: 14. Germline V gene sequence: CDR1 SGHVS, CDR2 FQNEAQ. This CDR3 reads CASSVRLAGEGKDTQYF. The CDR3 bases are TGTGCCAGCAGCGTTCGTTTAGCGGGAGAAGGGAAAGATACGCAGTATTTT.

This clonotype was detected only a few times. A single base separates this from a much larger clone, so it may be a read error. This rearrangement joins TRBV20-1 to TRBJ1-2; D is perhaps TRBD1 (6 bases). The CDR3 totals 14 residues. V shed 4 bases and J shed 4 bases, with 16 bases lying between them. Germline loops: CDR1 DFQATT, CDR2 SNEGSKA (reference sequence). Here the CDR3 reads CSAKGGGTSYGYTF. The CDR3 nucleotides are TGCAGTGCTAAGGGGGGGGGTACGAGCTATGGCTACACCTTC.

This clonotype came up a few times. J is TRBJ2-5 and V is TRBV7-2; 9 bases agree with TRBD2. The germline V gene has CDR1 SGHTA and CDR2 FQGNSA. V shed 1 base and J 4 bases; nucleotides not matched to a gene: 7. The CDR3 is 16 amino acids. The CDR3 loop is CASSLGAAGGSETQYF. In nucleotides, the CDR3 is TGTGCCAGCAGCTTAGGGGCAGCGGGGGGATCAGAGACCCAGTACTTC.

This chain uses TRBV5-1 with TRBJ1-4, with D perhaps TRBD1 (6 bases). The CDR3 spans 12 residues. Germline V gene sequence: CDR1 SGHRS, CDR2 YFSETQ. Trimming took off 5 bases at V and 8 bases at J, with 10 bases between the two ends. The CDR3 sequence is CASRQGGEKLFF. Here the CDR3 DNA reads TGCGCCAGCAGACAGGGAGGGGAAAAACTGTTTTTT. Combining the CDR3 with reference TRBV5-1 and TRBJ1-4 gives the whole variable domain KAGVTQTPRYLIKTRGQQVTLSCSPISGHRSVSWYQQTPGQGLQFLFEYFSETQRNKGNFPGRFSGRQFSNSRSEMNVSTLELGDSALYLCASRQGGEKLFFGSGTQLSVL.

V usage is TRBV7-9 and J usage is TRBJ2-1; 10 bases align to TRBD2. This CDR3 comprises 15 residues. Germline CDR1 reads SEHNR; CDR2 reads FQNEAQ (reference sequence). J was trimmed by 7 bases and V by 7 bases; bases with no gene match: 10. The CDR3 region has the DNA TGTGCCAGCACCAAAGCGGGGGGGCGGTCGAATGAGCAGTTCTTC. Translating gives CASTKAGGRSNEQFF.

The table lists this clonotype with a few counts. This chain's CDR3 is CASSPATTATTEAFF. The CDR3, as DNA: TGTGCCAGCAGCCCAGCGACCACAGCGACTACTGAAGCTTTCTTT. This chain links TRBV7-2 with TRBJ1-1, with D unresolved. CDR3 length equals 15 residues. V dropped 5 bases and J dropped 5 bases, with 18 bases sitting between them. CDR1 and CDR2 from the germline V gene are SGHTA and FQGNSA.